This T cell receptor (beta chain) was recorded in a study of cytomegalovirus exposure and HLA in healthy donors. Study overall: In an early release, HLA-typed donors contributed 80 million to 95 million unique TCR sequences.

PCR used 60 Vbeta primers and 13 Jbeta primers. The assay was immunoSEQ multiplex PCR, and TCRdb's table has in-frame clones only and misses some. The sample records over 150,000 clones, about 80% being singletons. A note on this clone: Its antigen is still unknown.

The CDR3 has 14 amino acids. With V trimmed by 6 bases and J by 7 bases, 7 bases remained unmatched. Germline assignment: CDR1 MNHNY and CDR2 SVGAGI (reference sequence). Findings and limits, study-wide: Usually a TCR sequence was rare, but some public TCRs were found in many donors. The study carried out a later analysis of TCR beta sequences. It associated some 15,000 of them with specific HLA alleles at a false discovery rate of 0.05. Later analysis showed most CMV-associated TCR beta chains appearing HLA-restricted.

Sequencing input: PBMCs. V and J are TRBV6-6 and TRBJ1-2, with 11 positions matching TRBD1. The sequence was obtained from a man aged 30 to 39 in good health and CMV-seropositive. In DNA, the CDR3 is TGTGCCAGCAGACGGGGACAGGGGGGCAGTGGCTACACCTTC. It yields the protein CASRRGQGGSGYTF.